The 21 T cell receptor beta chains below all came from one sample that was sequenced in a study of CD4 T cell repertoires in COVID-19. Sequencing used immunoSEQ multiplex PCR; TCRdb keeps in-frame clones, though not all of them. The data show some 80,000 clones, 83% seen once. This specimen was CD4+ T cells from peripheral blood, taken after recovery from COVID-19. These receptors were collected from a human donor who had COVID-19.

In its sample, this clone was seen a few times. V usage is TRBV30 and J usage is TRBJ2-3; the D is unclear. V was shortened by 0 bases and J by 0 bases, with 4 bases between the two germline ends. CDR3 length: 13 amino acids. Looked up from germline, CDR1 is GTSNPN and CDR2 is SVGIG (reference sequence). The CDR3 DNA reads TGTGCCTGGAGTGTTGGAAGCACAGATACGCAGTATTTT. It is translated as CAWSVGSTDTQYF. The full variable domain, with the rest looked up from reference TRBV30 and TRBJ2-3, is SQTIHQWPATLVQPVGSPLSLECTVEGTSNPNLYWYRQAAGRGLQLLFYSVGIGQISSEVPQNLSASRPQDRQFILSSKKLLLSDSGFYLCAWSVGSTDTQYFGPGTRLTVL.

The genes are TRBV5-1 and TRBJ2-5, with D maybe TRBD2 (5 bases). The CDR3 totals 14 residues. The V end was cut by 2 bases, the J end by 1 base, with 9 bases between. The V gene's germline CDR1 is SGHRS and CDR2 YFSETQ. The CDR3 loop reads CASSFSGSQETQYF. In nucleotides, the CDR3 is TGCGCCAGCAGCTTCTCGGGGTCCCAAGAGACCCAGTACTTC.

This sequence joins TRBV7-9 and TRBJ2-7; D could derive from TRBD1 or TRBD2 (6 bases each). Germline CDR1 reads SEHNR; CDR2 reads FQNEAQ (reference sequence). CDR3 size: 13 residues. Between the trimmed V and J ends, which lost 5 bases and 8 bases, there was a span of 16 bases. The DNA of the CDR3 is TGTGCCAGCAGCCCTCAAGGGGGGACCCAGCAGTACTTC. Residues: CASSPQGGTQQYF. The full variable domain, in which reference TRBV7-9 and TRBJ2-7 provide the parts outside the CDR3, is DTGVSQNPRHKITKRGQNVTFRCDPISEHNRLYWYRQTLGQGPEFLTYFQNEAQLEKSRLLSDRFSAERPKGSFSTLEIQRTEQGDSAMYLCASSPQGGTQQYFGPGTRLTVT.

A remark on this clone: An end of the junction does not agree with germline; a read error may underlie this. Other DNA variants within this sample encode the same CDR3. CDR3 region: CASSTTGDTEAFF. The CDR3 coding sequence is TGTGCCAGTAGCACAACAGGGGACACTGAGGCTTTCTTT. The genes are TRBV19 and TRBJ1-1; 7 nucleotides agree with TRBD1. Germline assignment: CDR1 LNHDA and CDR2 SQIVND (reference sequence). The CDR3 length is 13 residues.

The DNA of the CDR3 is TGTGCCAGCAGCACAGCCGGGACAGGGGTGTGTTACGAGCAGTACTTC. It translates to CASSTAGTGVCYEQYF. This sequence joins TRBV7-6 and TRBJ2-7; 10 nucleotides match TRBD1. The V gene end was trimmed by 5 bases and the J gene end by 4 bases; junction bases not matched to a gene: 11. Per germline, CDR1 SGHVS and CDR2 FNYEAQ. CDR3 length: 16 residues.

The chain has TRBV19 and TRBJ1-5; a weak D match, TRBD1 (5 bases). This CDR3 comprises 15 residues. V was pared by 4 bases and J by 3 bases, with 13 bases between. The V gene's germline CDR1 is LNHDA and CDR2 SQIVND (reference sequence). CDR3 DNA: TGTGCCAGTAGTAGCGTTCAGGGATTCAATCAGCCCCAGCATTTT. It translates to CASSSVQGFNQPQHF.

The V call is TRBV7-2, the J call TRBJ1-2; 10 bases align to TRBD1. The CDR3 is 16 residues long. V lost 3 bases and J lost 7; bases outside the gene matches: 11. Germline values: CDR1 SGHTA, CDR2 FQGNSA. The CDR3 nucleotides are TGTGCCAGCAGCTTCGAACACGGGACAGGGGTCGGTGGCTACACCTTC. It specifies CASSFEHGTGVGGYTF.

This sequence joins TRBV7-9 and TRBJ1-1, with 10 nucleotides matching TRBD1. This CDR3 region has 14 residues. V trimming: 1 base; J trimming: 5 bases; junction bases outside the gene matches: 1. Germline V gene data show CDR1 as SEHNR and CDR2 as FQNEAQ (reference sequence). For the CDR3, the DNA is TGTGCCAGCAGCTTAGAGGGACAGGGGACTGAAGCTTTCTTT. Its translation is CASSLEGQGTEAFF.

The chain joins TRBV29-1 to TRBJ2-7, with D tentatively TRBD1 or TRBD2 (5 bases each). The V and J ends lost 4 bases and 0 bases respectively, with 16 bases between them. This CDR3 is 15 amino acids long. In germline, CDR1 is SQVTM, CDR2 ANQGSEA. CDR3 in DNA: TGCAGCGTTGGGGGTGGTGCAGGGAGCTCCTACGAGCAGTACTTC. Translation gives CSVGGGAGSSYEQYF.

This chain uses TRBV29-1 with TRBJ1-2; possible D gene TRBD1, 6 bases. V lost 3 bases and J lost 2, with 10 bases in between. The germline gives CDR1 SQVTM, CDR2 ANQGSEA. The CDR3 runs 13 residues. CDR3 DNA: TGCAGCGTTGAGTCGGGGGCCAACTATGGCTACACCTTC. Protein product: CSVESGANYGYTF.

The chain carries TRBV7-3 and TRBJ2-5, with TRBD1 matching 7 bases. The ends lost 5 bases at V and 1 base at J; junction bases unmatched: 1. This CDR3 has 13 residues. Germline V gene data show CDR1 as SGHTA and CDR2 as FQGTGA. CDR3 nucleotide sequence: TGTGCCAGCAGCCGACAGGGCCAAGAGACCCAGTACTTC. Its protein product is CASSRQGQETQYF. The variable domain in full, with the rest retrieved from reference TRBV7-3 and TRBJ2-5, is GAGVSQTPSNKVTEKGKYVELRCDPISGHTALYWYRQSLGQGPEFLIYFQGTGAADDSGLPNDRFFAVRPEGSVSTLKIQRTERGDSAVYLCASSRQGQETQYFGPGTRLLVL.

CDR3 sequence: CAIKQGAKETQYF. CDR3 bases: TGTGCCATCAAACAGGGAGCGAAAGAGACCCAGTACTTC. The rearrangement joins TRBV10-3 to TRBJ2-5, with D perhaps matching TRBD1 (6 bases). The length of the CDR3 is 13 residues. Trimming removed 7 bases at V and 3 bases at J, with 12 bases between. Germline lookup yields CDR1 ENHRY and CDR2 SYGVKD.

The chain has TRBV28 and TRBJ1-4; D is possibly TRBD1 (5 bases). CDR1 and CDR2 from the germline V gene are MDHEN and SYDVKM. The CDR3 length is 12 residues. Trimming took off 7 bases at V and 8 bases at J, with 11 bases between the two ends. The DNA of the CDR3 is TGTGCCAGCACTGTCGGGGGGGAAAAACTGTTTTTT. It codes for CASTVGGEKLFF.

The V call is TRBV6-1, the J call TRBJ2-4; D is ambiguous. Germline loops: CDR1 MNHNS, CDR2 SASEGT. This CDR3 has 13 amino acids. The V end was cut by 2 bases, the J end by 6 bases, with 8 bases between. For the CDR3, the DNA is TGTGCCAGCAGTGAATCGCAGCCAAACATTCAGTACTTC. It encodes CASSESQPNIQYF.

The rearrangement joins TRBV7-8 to TRBJ2-1, with TRBD2 identical over 7 bases. Losses at the gene ends were 11 bases for V and 7 bases for J; bases not matched to a gene: 14. The CDR3 has 14 amino acids. Germline V CDR1 and CDR2: SGHVS, FQNEAQ. The CDR3 loop is CAGSPAGELNEQFF. The CDR3 nucleotides are TGTGCCGGGAGTCCGGCGGGAGAACTAAATGAGCAGTTCTTC.

V is TRBV18 and J is TRBJ2-5; D unresolved. The CDR3 sequence is 14 residues long. Trimming took 6 bases from V and 4 from J, leaving 15 bases between them. Per germline, CDR1 KGHSH and CDR2 LQKENI. CDR3 protein: CASSPRLEAETQYF. In nucleotides, the CDR3 is TGTGCCAGCTCCCCCCGACTTGAGGCAGAGACCCAGTACTTC.

The chain employs TRBV5-1 and TRBJ2-7; perhaps TRBD1 as D (6 bases). Germline assignment: CDR1 SGHRS and CDR2 YFSETQ. The CDR3 runs to 14 residues. V gave up 5 bases and J gave up 1 base, with 13 bases separating them. The CDR3 spells CASRWGTGSYEQYF. In nucleotides, the CDR3 is TGCGCCAGCAGGTGGGGAACAGGGTCCTACGAGCAGTACTTC.

The CDR3 reads CASTPRQGRDTGELFF. The CDR3 DNA sequence: TGTGCCAGCACCCCGAGGCAGGGGCGGGACACCGGGGAGCTGTTTTTT. The chain uses TRBV2 and TRBJ2-2; tentative D call: TRBD1 (6 bases). CDR3 length: 16 residues. The germline gives CDR1 SNHLY, CDR2 FYNNEI. The germline V and J ends were trimmed by 7 bases and 3 bases, with 18 bases remaining between them.

This sequence joins TRBV4-1 and TRBJ2-1; the D gene is possibly TRBD2 (6 bases). With 3 bases removed from V and 4 bases from J, the gap between germline ends came to 22 bases. The CDR3 has 18 residues. Germline CDR1 MGHRA, CDR2 YSYEKL. CDR3 region: CASSQGLIGTNGYNEQFF. The CDR3 DNA reads TGCGCCAGCAGCCAGGGACTCATAGGTACAAACGGATACAATGAGCAGTTCTTC.

This clone has only a few counts. The chain links TRBV7-2 to TRBJ2-7; D may be TRBD2 (5 bases). The CDR3 is 17 amino acids. The V end lost 5 bases, the J end lost 3 bases, and 23 bases lay between the germline ends. Germline assignment: CDR1 SGHTA and CDR2 FQGNSA. CDR3 in DNA: TGTGCCAGCAGCCGTTGGCATACTAGTCCGACGAACTACGAGCAGTACTTC. This gives the protein CASSRWHTSPTNYEQYF.

A few counts support this clone. The rearrangement uses TRBV5-8 and TRBJ1-6, with 10 bases fitting TRBD1. The CDR3 sequence is 16 residues long. CDR1 is SGHTS, CDR2 YDEGEE, per germline. The V gene end was trimmed by 2 bases and the J gene end by 8 bases; junction bases not matched to a gene: 7. CDR3 DNA: TGTGCCAGCAGCTTTTCCGGGACAGGGGTGCATTCACCCCTCCACTTT. Its protein product is CASSFSGTGVHSPLHF.